These 11 T cell receptor gamma chains were sequenced from one sample in a study of Vδ1+ human thymocytes. The antigens of these receptors remain unknown. RNA was extracted from the cells and then reverse transcribed. CDR3 amplicons came from multiplex PCR with pooled V-gene forward and constant-region reverse primers. TCRdb reprocessed the multiplex PCR reads using CATT. Of 7,500 to 10,000 gamma-chain clones in the sample, 56% were seen once. Study-level points and caveats: Thymic TRG and TRD repertoires appeared highly polyclonal.

The specimen sequenced was Vdelta1+ gamma-delta thymocytes from the thymus. Subset denoted: FACS-sorted CD3+ TCRalphabeta- TCRVdelta1+ TCRVdelta2- thymocytes. These TCRs come from a girl under three years old who had congenital heart surgery.

This sequence joins TRGV8 and TRGJ1 or TRGJ2. V dropped 4 bases and J dropped 2; count of bases not matched to a gene: 11. This CDR3 spans 15 amino acids. Germline CDR1 and CDR2: VENAVY and YDSYNSRV. CDR3 region: CATWDRGPYYYKKLF. The CDR3 nucleotides read TGTGCCACCTGGGACCGGGGCCCGTATTATTATAAGAAACTCTTT.

V gene TRGV3 combines with J gene TRGJP2. The CDR3 covers 13 residues. Trimming at V came to 5 bases and at J to 4 bases, leaving 4 bases not matched to a gene. Germline CDR1 reads VTNTFY; CDR2 reads YDVSTARD (reference sequence). Here the CDR3 DNA reads TGTGCCACCTGGGCAATTAGTGATTGGATCAAGACGTTT. Its translation is CATWAISDWIKTF.

This rearrangement joins TRGV3 to TRGJP2. No J gene is reported in TCRdb; it was inferred here by comparing the DNA with germline. CDR1 is VTNTFY and CDR2 is YDVSTARD in the germline V gene (reference sequence). The CDR3 runs to 15 residues. J lost 3 bases, V lost 0 bases, and 4 bases had no gene match. The CDR3 sequence is CATWDRQGSDWIKTF. The CDR3 DNA is TGTGCCACCTGGGACAGGCAGGGTAGTGATTGGATCAAGACGTTT.

The chain employs TRGV2 and TRGJ1 or TRGJ2. V lost 0 bases to trimming and J lost 6 bases; unmatched junction nucleotides: 5. The CDR3 consists of 13 residues. From germline, CDR1 is EGSNGY and CDR2 YDSYNSKV. The CDR3 DNA sequence: TGTGCCACCTGGGACGGGCGAGGTTATAAGAAACTCTTT. Translated, it gives CATWDGRGYKKLF.

This clone was counted only a few times. The chain joins TRGV5 to TRGJ1 or TRGJ2. This CDR3 comprises 11 residues. J was trimmed by 10 bases and V by 0 bases; bases with no gene match: 3. CDR1 and CDR2 from the germline V gene are VINAFY and YDVSNSKD. CDR3 coding DNA: TGTGCCACCTGGGACAGGCCGAAGAAACTCTTT. Translating gives CATWDRPKKLF.

This chain joins TRGV9 and TRGJ1 or TRGJ2. The trim removed 2 bases at V and 8 bases at J, leaving 9 bases unmatched. The CDR3 spans 13 residues. Germline loops: CDR1 GITISATS, CDR2 ISYDGTV (reference sequence). The CDR3 here is CALWEAAGHKKLF. The CDR3 DNA sequence: TGTGCCTTGTGGGAGGCCGCAGGGCATAAGAAACTCTTT.

The chain has TRGV4 and TRGJP2. The J gene is absent in TCRdb and was assigned here via DNA matching to germline. CDR3 length: 14 residues. Germline values: CDR1 EGSTGY, CDR2 YDSYTSSV. V was pared by 0 bases and J by 8 bases, with 6 bases of the junction left unmatched. CDR3 protein: CATWDGAGDWIKTF. For the CDR3, the DNA is TGTGCCACCTGGGATGGGGCAGGGGATTGGATCAAGACGTTT.

This clone has only one observation. The chain carries TRGV4 and TRGJ1 or TRGJ2. The J gene was missing in TCRdb and was found by matching the end of the DNA to germline. CDR1 is EGSTGY, CDR2 YDSYTSSV, per germline. CDR3 length: 14 amino acids. The junction had 7 bases not matched to a gene; V was cut back by 5 bases and J by 0 bases. CDR3 region: CATWAEANYYKKLF. DNA for the CDR3: TGTGCCACCTGGGCCGAAGCGAATTATTATAAGAAACTCTTT.

V is TRGV9 and J is TRGJ1 or TRGJ2. This CDR3 is 11 amino acids long. The germline V gene encodes CDR1 GITISATS and CDR2 ISYDGTV (reference sequence). V shed 3 bases, J shed 6 bases, and the junction held 2 bases outside the gene matches. The CDR3 DNA reads TGTGCCTTGTGGGAGCTTTATAAGAAACTCTTT. Translation: CALWELYKKLF.

The rearrangement uses TRGV3 and TRGJ1 or TRGJ2. Here the J gene was assigned by germline matching of the DNA, as TCRdb has none. CDR1 and CDR2 (germline): VTNTFY, YDVSTARD (reference sequence). J was trimmed by 7 bases and V by 2 bases; bases with no gene match: 8. The CDR3 is 13 residues long. CDR3 protein: CATWDIAGYKKLF. CDR3 DNA: TGTGCCACCTGGGACATCGCAGGCTATAAGAAACTCTTT.

As regards this clone: Within the sample, other DNA sequences also encode this same CDR3. The chain couples TRGV8 to TRGJP1. Since TCRdb gives no J gene, matching the DNA to germline was used here to assign it. Germline trimming cut 3 bases from V and 8 bases from J; bases unmatched to any gene: 12. CDR3 length equals 15 residues. CDR1 and CDR2 (germline): VENAVY, YDSYNSRV. In DNA, the CDR3 is TGTGCCACCTGGGATGACAATAGTTCAGGTTGGTTCAAGATATTT. It yields the protein CATWDDNSSGWFKIF.